This is a list of T cell receptor beta chains from one sample in a study of blood T cells in healthy people across ages. Using its own MiXCR run on the 5' RACE reads, TCRdb lists one record per CDR3 protein. This sample has about 1.6 million distinct CDR3 sequences; roughly 32% occur once, and the top ten carry roughly 10%. The sequenced sample was blood. The receptor set was obtained from a woman in her 30s in good health. The CDR3 runs from the conserved cysteine through the conserved F or W. The D gene is left open where the match is weak. Size is omitted from some rows. Given values are once, few, many or a class for expanded clones.

j_call: TRBJ2-7; clone_size: NA; v_call: TRBV9; d_call: NA; cdr3_nt: TGTGCCAGCAGCGTAGGAGGGGAACGCCGAACAGTATACGAGCAGTACTTC; cdr3_aa: CASSVGGERRTVYEQYF
j_call: TRBJ2-5; clone_size: many; v_call: TRBV7-9; d_call: NA; cdr3_nt: TGTGCCAGCAGCTATGGGGCCACTGACCAAGAGACCCAGTACTTC; cdr3_aa: CASSYGATDQETQYF
j_call: TRBJ2-2; clone_size: NA; v_call: TRBV7-9; d_call: NA; cdr3_nt: TGTGCCAGCAGCCCAATCACGGGGGAGTCCACCGGGGAGCTGTTTTTT; cdr3_aa: CASSPITGESTGELFF
j_call: TRBJ2-5; clone_size: few; v_call: TRBV20-1; d_call: TRBD2; cdr3_nt: TGCAGTGCAACCGTTGGGACTAGCGTCCAAGAGACCCAGTACTTC; cdr3_aa: CSATVGTSVQETQYF
j_call: TRBJ1-2; clone_size: NA; v_call: TRBV29-1; d_call: NA; cdr3_nt: TGCGGCGTTGTAACAGCCTATGGCTACACCTTC; cdr3_aa: CGVVTAYGYTF
j_call: TRBJ2-3; clone_size: NA; v_call: TRBV4-1; d_call: NA; cdr3_nt: TGCGCCAGCAGCCAAGGGCAGTTCGCAGATACGCAGTATTTT; cdr3_aa: CASSQGQFADTQYF
j_call: TRBJ2-5; clone_size: NA; v_call: TRBV20-1; d_call: TRBD2; cdr3_nt: TGCAGTGCTAGAGATCCAGCGGGGGGAGGAGAGACCCAGTACTTC; cdr3_aa: CSARDPAGGGETQYF
j_call: TRBJ2-7; clone_size: few; v_call: TRBV7-8; d_call: NA; cdr3_nt: TGTGCCAGCAGCCGGACTGTCGCGGGGGAGCAGTACTTC; cdr3_aa: CASSRTVAGEQYF
j_call: TRBJ2-3; clone_size: few; v_call: TRBV12-5; d_call: NA; cdr3_nt: TGTGCTAGTGGGGATAAAGGGGCAGATACGCAGTATTTT; cdr3_aa: CASGDKGADTQYF
j_call: TRBJ1-6; clone_size: few; v_call: TRBV21-1; d_call: NA; cdr3_nt: TGTGCCAGCAGCTCCCGAGAGACAGGGGGATCACCCCTCCACTTT; cdr3_aa: CASSSRETGGSPLHF
j_call: TRBJ2-7; clone_size: NA; v_call: TRBV10-3; d_call: NA; cdr3_nt: TGTGCCATCAGTGATGACAGCAAAGCCCCCTACGAGCAGTACTTC; cdr3_aa: CAISDDSKAPYEQYF
j_call: TRBJ2-7; clone_size: NA; v_call: TRBV6-5; d_call: TRBD1; cdr3_nt: TGTGCCAGCAGTTCCAGCAGGGGGCACTACGAGCAGTACTTC; cdr3_aa: CASSSSRGHYEQYF
j_call: TRBJ2-7; clone_size: NA; v_call: TRBV5-1; d_call: NA; cdr3_nt: TGCGCCAGCAGCTATCGGGACTTCTCCTACGAGCAGTACTTC; cdr3_aa: CASSYRDFSYEQYF
j_call: TRBJ2-7; clone_size: few; v_call: TRBV6-7; d_call: NA; cdr3_nt: TGTGCCAGCAGTTACCCGAATAATCCCGGATGCGGGTGGCAGTACTTC; cdr3_aa: CASSYPNNPGCGWQYF
j_call: TRBJ2-3; clone_size: few; v_call: TRBV5-1; d_call: NA; cdr3_nt: TGCGCCAGCAGCTTGCCCCCTTCAGATACGCAGTATTTT; cdr3_aa: CASSLPPSDTQYF
j_call: TRBJ2-3; clone_size: NA; v_call: TRBV5-6; d_call: NA; cdr3_nt: TGTGCCAGCAGCTTCCCCGAAGGGGGCACAGATACGCAGTATTTT; cdr3_aa: CASSFPEGGTDTQYF
j_call: TRBJ2-7; clone_size: NA; v_call: TRBV12-3/TRBV12-4; d_call: TRBD1; cdr3_nt: TGTGCCAGCAGCACCGGGACAGGGTGGAACGCGCAGTACTTC; cdr3_aa: CASSTGTGWNAQYF
j_call: TRBJ2-2; clone_size: NA; v_call: TRBV27; d_call: NA; cdr3_nt: TGTGCCAGCAGCCGAACAGACGGATTGAACACCGGGGAGCTGTTTTTT; cdr3_aa: CASSRTDGLNTGELFF
j_call: TRBJ2-7; clone_size: many; v_call: TRBV5-1; d_call: NA; cdr3_nt: TGCGCCAGCAGCTGGGGGCTCGAGCAGTACTTC; cdr3_aa: CASSWGLEQYF
j_call: TRBJ2-3; clone_size: NA; v_call: TRBV20-1; d_call: NA; cdr3_nt: TGCAGTGCTTCCCCAGGGTCGACAGATACGCAGTATTTT; cdr3_aa: CSASPGSTDTQYF
j_call: TRBJ2-5; clone_size: NA; v_call: TRBV24-1; d_call: NA; cdr3_nt: TGTGCCACCAGTGATAGCAGTAAAAAAGAGACCCAGTACTTC; cdr3_aa: CATSDSSKKETQYF
j_call: TRBJ2-7; clone_size: NA; v_call: TRBV18; d_call: NA; cdr3_nt: TGTGCCAGCTCCCCTTCTGGCAGGGAACACGAGCAGTACTTC; cdr3_aa: CASSPSGREHEQYF
j_call: TRBJ2-5; clone_size: few; v_call: TRBV3-1; d_call: TRBD1; cdr3_nt: TGTGCCAGCAGCAATACAGGGGAGCAGTACTTC; cdr3_aa: CASSNTGEQYF
j_call: TRBJ1-5; clone_size: once; v_call: TRBV15; d_call: NA; cdr3_nt: TGTGCCACCAGCACCCCCGGGGAGGGCCCTCAGCCCCAGCATTTT; cdr3_aa: CATSTPGEGPQPQHF
j_call: TRBJ2-1; clone_size: many; v_call: TRBV4-1; d_call: NA; cdr3_nt: TGCGCCAGCAGCCAGATGGGGAGGAGCAATGAGCAGTTCTTC; cdr3_aa: CASSQMGRSNEQFF
j_call: TRBJ2-5; clone_size: NA; v_call: TRBV7-2; d_call: TRBD1; cdr3_nt: TGTGCCAGCAGCTTAGTGTCAGGGGGCTACGAGACCCAGTACTTC; cdr3_aa: CASSLVSGGYETQYF
j_call: TRBJ2-2; clone_size: NA; v_call: TRBV5-1; d_call: NA; cdr3_nt: TGCGCCAGCAGCTTGGCCGGGAGCGCGAACACCGGGGAGCTGTTTTTT; cdr3_aa: CASSLAGSANTGELFF
j_call: TRBJ1-2; clone_size: many; v_call: TRBV7-9; d_call: NA; cdr3_nt: TGTGCCAGCAGCCTTGGGGGATATCAGGGCTACACCTTC; cdr3_aa: CASSLGGYQGYTF
j_call: TRBJ1-2; clone_size: few; v_call: TRBV20-1; d_call: NA; cdr3_nt: TGCAGTGCTCCCACCTTTTATGGCTACACCTTC; cdr3_aa: CSAPTFYGYTF
j_call: TRBJ2-3; clone_size: NA; v_call: TRBV14; d_call: NA; cdr3_nt: TGTGCCAGCACCTATGGAGCGGAGAAGGCGACTAGCACAGATACGCAGTATTTT; cdr3_aa: CASTYGAEKATSTDTQYF
j_call: TRBJ2-3; clone_size: NA; v_call: TRBV10-1; d_call: NA; cdr3_nt: TGCGCCAGCAGTGAGGGTCTAGGGCCAGATACGCAGTATTTT; cdr3_aa: CASSEGLGPDTQYF
j_call: TRBJ2-3; clone_size: NA; v_call: TRBV25-1; d_call: NA; cdr3_nt: TGTGCCAGCAGGGACGGCCGAGGGGCCGGGGGAGATCCGCAGTATTTT; cdr3_aa: CASRDGRGAGGDPQYF
j_call: TRBJ2-3; clone_size: NA; v_call: TRBV3-1; d_call: TRBD1; cdr3_nt: TGTGCCAGCAGCCAAGACAGTTCTTACAGGGGGTCAGATACGCAGTATTTT; cdr3_aa: CASSQDSSYRGSDTQYF
j_call: TRBJ2-3; clone_size: few; v_call: TRBV25-1; d_call: TRBD2; cdr3_nt: TGTGCCAGCAGTGAAGCGGGGGAGACAGATATTGCGCAGTATTTT; cdr3_aa: CASSEAGETDIAQYF
j_call: TRBJ2-1; clone_size: few; v_call: TRBV20-1; d_call: TRBD1; cdr3_nt: TGCAGTGCCAAGGCAGGGGGCACAAATGAGCAGTTCTTC; cdr3_aa: CSAKAGGTNEQFF
j_call: TRBJ1-2; clone_size: NA; v_call: TRBV3-1; d_call: NA; cdr3_nt: TGTGCCAGCAGCCAAGCGGCAGGGACGGGAAGTGGCTACACCTTC; cdr3_aa: CASSQAAGTGSGYTF
j_call: TRBJ1-1; clone_size: NA; v_call: TRBV27; d_call: NA; cdr3_nt: TGTGCCAGCAGTTTATATCCAGGACTGAACACTGAAGCTTTCTTT; cdr3_aa: CASSLYPGLNTEAFF
j_call: TRBJ1-5; clone_size: few; v_call: TRBV30; d_call: NA; cdr3_nt: TGTGCCTGGAGTGCACAGGGAAATCAGCCCCAGCATTTT; cdr3_aa: CAWSAQGNQPQHF
j_call: TRBJ2-1; clone_size: NA; v_call: TRBV7-9; d_call: NA; cdr3_nt: TGTGCCAGCAGCCTAGCGATGGGTTTTAACGATGAGCAGTTCTTC; cdr3_aa: CASSLAMGFNDEQFF
j_call: TRBJ1-4; clone_size: few; v_call: TRBV7-8; d_call: NA; cdr3_nt: TGTGCCAGCAGCCACGACAGATCTAATGAAAAACTGTTTTTT; cdr3_aa: CASSHDRSNEKLFF
j_call: TRBJ2-3; clone_size: few; v_call: TRBV20-1; d_call: TRBD1; cdr3_nt: TGCAGTGCTAAGGGGGCCCACACCTCAAAAGATACGCAGTATTTT; cdr3_aa: CSAKGAHTSKDTQYF
j_call: TRBJ2-7; clone_size: NA; v_call: TRBV5-1; d_call: TRBD1; cdr3_nt: TGCGCCAGCAGCTTGGAGGGGGCACAGGGCGAGCAGTACTTC; cdr3_aa: CASSLEGAQGEQYF
j_call: TRBJ2-1; clone_size: NA; v_call: TRBV10-3; d_call: TRBD1; cdr3_nt: TGTGCCATCAGGACTGGGACAGGGCCCAATGGGCAGTTCTTC; cdr3_aa: CAIRTGTGPNGQFF
j_call: TRBJ1-5; clone_size: few; v_call: TRBV6-6; d_call: TRBD1; cdr3_nt: TGTGCCAGCGGCCTCGGACAGGCGGATCAGCCCCAGCATTTT; cdr3_aa: CASGLGQADQPQHF
j_call: TRBJ2-1; clone_size: NA; v_call: TRBV27; d_call: TRBD2; cdr3_nt: TGTGCCAGCAGTAAAACTCGGACTAGCGGGCGACTTTACAATGAGCAGTTCTTC; cdr3_aa: CASSKTRTSGRLYNEQFF
j_call: TRBJ1-1; clone_size: NA; v_call: TRBV27; d_call: NA; cdr3_nt: TGTGCCAGCAGTTTATCGGCCAGGGGCACTGAAGCTTTCTTT; cdr3_aa: CASSLSARGTEAFF
j_call: TRBJ2-7; clone_size: few; v_call: TRBV20-1; d_call: NA; cdr3_nt: TGCAGTGCTAGAGAAATAGCGAACGAGCAGTACTTC; cdr3_aa: CSAREIANEQYF
j_call: TRBJ2-7; clone_size: many; v_call: TRBV4-1; d_call: NA; cdr3_nt: TGCGCCAGCAGCCAACAGGGGTTTACCGGCGAGCAGTACTTC; cdr3_aa: CASSQQGFTGEQYF
j_call: TRBJ1-6; clone_size: few; v_call: TRBV9; d_call: NA; cdr3_nt: TGTGCCAGCAGCGCCATTAACTATAATTCACCCCTCCACTTT; cdr3_aa: CASSAINYNSPLHF